The 12 T cell receptor beta chains below come from one sample, sequenced in a study of blood T cell repertoires in COVID-19. Sequencing was performed with immunoSEQ multiplex PCR; in TCRdb, only in-frame clones are kept and a portion is missing. This table has a few hundred thousand clones, over 75% appearing once. The material sequenced was PBMCs or T cells enriched from blood (not recorded which). The receptors stem from a woman between 40 and 55 years old who had recovered from COVID-19.

This clone was counted only a few times. V usage is TRBV5-6 and J usage is TRBJ2-1; TRBD2 agrees at 10 bases. This CDR3 is built from 15 residues. Per germline, CDR1 SGHDT and CDR2 YYEEEE. The ends lost 3 bases at V and 4 bases at J; junction bases unmatched: 4. The CDR3 sequence: CASSSSGRSYNEQFF. CDR3 coding DNA: TGTGCCAGCAGCTCTAGCGGGAGAAGTTACAATGAGCAGTTCTTC.

V usage is TRBV12-5 and J usage is TRBJ2-5; D unresolved. Germline CDR1 is LGHNT and CDR2 is FRNRAP. The V end was cut by 7 bases, the J end by 4 bases, with 7 bases between. The CDR3 totals 11 residues. CDR3 bases: TGTGCTAGTGCCCCAGGAGAGACCCAGTACTTC. This encodes CASAPGETQYF.

The rearrangement uses TRBV5-5 and TRBJ1-3, with D maybe TRBD1 (5 bases). The CDR3 is made up of 17 amino acids. Between the trimmed V and J ends, which lost 5 bases and 0 bases, there was a span of 18 bases. Germline CDR1 SGHKS, CDR2 YYEKEE (reference sequence). This CDR3 is CASSFRVQSLSGNTIYF. CDR3 DNA sequence: TGTGCCAGCAGTTTCAGGGTGCAATCTCTCTCTGGAAACACCATATATTTT.

This clone was recorded once. J is TRBJ2-2 and V is TRBV7-2; the D gene is possibly TRBD1 (5 bases). Germline CDR1 and CDR2: SGHTA and FQGNSA. The CDR3 sequence is 17 residues long. Trimming removed 1 base from V and 0 bases from J, with 12 bases in between. CDR3 amino acids: CASSLEPQGANTGELFF. CDR3 in DNA: TGTGCCAGCAGCTTAGAGCCGCAGGGCGCGAACACCGGGGAGCTGTTTTTT. Full variable domain (outside the CDR3, taken from reference TRBV7-2 and TRBJ2-2): GAGVSQSPSNKVTEKGKDVELRCDPISGHTALYWYRQSLGQGLEFLIYFQGNSAPDKSGLPSDRFSAERTGGSVSTLTIQRTQQEDSAVYLCASSLEPQGANTGELFFGEGSRLTVL.

The chain recombines TRBV10-3 with TRBJ1-1, with D unclear. The CDR3 extends over 12 amino acids. Trimming pared 4 bases from V and 4 bases from J, leaving 7 bases between. CDR1 ENHRY and CDR2 SYGVKD come from the germline V gene. DNA of the CDR3: TGTGCCATCAGTGCCGTTTCCACTGAAGCTTTCTTT. This gives the protein CAISAVSTEAFF.

This clone was seen only a few times. The V and J genes are TRBV6-5 and TRBJ1-2; TRBD1 matches 7 bases. Unmatched junction bases numbered 7, after V lost 5 bases and J lost 4 bases. CDR3 length: 14 residues. Germline-derived CDR1 and CDR2 are MNHEY and SVGAGI. The CDR3 DNA follows: TGTGCCAGCAGTAAACTCCGGGACAGCTATGGCTACACCTTC. Protein product: CASSKLRDSYGYTF.

The rearrangement joins TRBV7-9 to TRBJ2-1, with 10 bases matching TRBD2. V lost 5 bases to trimming and J lost 4 bases; unmatched junction nucleotides: 11. The CDR3 loop spans 17 amino acids. Germline CDR1 SEHNR, CDR2 FQNEAQ (reference sequence). The CDR3 bases are TGTGCCAGCAGCCAACGCGGTTCTAGCGGGGGTTACAATGAGCAGTTCTTC. Encoded protein: CASSQRGSSGGYNEQFF.

This rearrangement joins TRBV11-2 to TRBJ1-1; D may be TRBD1 (6 bases). The V gene's germline CDR1 is SGHAT and CDR2 FQNNGV. Trimming shortened V by 6 bases and J by 1 base, and 9 bases separated the two germline ends. This CDR3 comprises 13 residues. This chain's CDR3 is CASSPTGNTEAFF. The DNA for the CDR3 is TGTGCCAGCAGTCCGACAGGGAACACTGAAGCTTTCTTT. Drawing the rest from reference TRBV11-2 and TRBJ1-1, the complete variable domain is EAGVAQSPRYKIIEKRQSVAFWCNPISGHATLYWYQQILGQGPKLLIQFQNNGVVDDSQLPKDRFSAERLKGVDSTLKIQPAKLEDSAVYLCASSPTGNTEAFFGQGTRLTVV.

V and J are TRBV7-9 and TRBJ2-7, with 9 nucleotides matching TRBD2. V shed 3 bases and J 6 bases; nucleotides not matched to a gene: 6. The CDR3 has 14 residues. CDR1 SEHNR and CDR2 FQNEAQ come from the germline V gene (reference sequence). The DNA for the CDR3 is TGTGCCAGCAGCTTGATAGCGGGAGTTGGCGAGCAGTACTTC. It codes for CASSLIAGVGEQYF.

V is TRBV5-6 and J is TRBJ1-3, with TRBD1 matching over 7 bases. Germline V CDR1 and CDR2: SGHDT, YYEEEE. J was trimmed by 4 bases and V by 4 bases; bases with no gene match: 5. The length of the CDR3 is 14 residues. Here the CDR3 reads CASSETGIGNTIYF. For the CDR3, the DNA is TGTGCCAGCAGCGAGACAGGGATAGGAAACACCATATATTTT.

J is TRBJ2-5 and V is TRBV18; TRBD2 aligns across 12 bases. The CDR3 is 18 residues long. J gave up 5 bases and V 3 bases, and 13 bases lay outside the gene matches. Germline V gene lookup returns CDR1 KGHSH and CDR2 LQKENI. The CDR3 sequence is CASSPPPGTSGQWETQYF. As DNA, the CDR3 is TGTGCCAGCTCACCTCCCCCCGGGACTAGCGGGCAATGGGAGACCCAGTACTTC.

The rearrangement links TRBV5-6 to TRBJ2-5, with D maybe TRBD2 (5 bases). Trimming removed 7 bases at V and 5 bases at J, with 21 bases between. This CDR3 region has 15 residues. CDR1 SGHDT and CDR2 YYEEEE come from the germline V gene. In DNA, the CDR3 is TGTGCCAGCGCAGGACTGGGTAGCGATTTCGAGACCCAGTACTTC. Protein sequence: CASAGLGSDFETQYF.